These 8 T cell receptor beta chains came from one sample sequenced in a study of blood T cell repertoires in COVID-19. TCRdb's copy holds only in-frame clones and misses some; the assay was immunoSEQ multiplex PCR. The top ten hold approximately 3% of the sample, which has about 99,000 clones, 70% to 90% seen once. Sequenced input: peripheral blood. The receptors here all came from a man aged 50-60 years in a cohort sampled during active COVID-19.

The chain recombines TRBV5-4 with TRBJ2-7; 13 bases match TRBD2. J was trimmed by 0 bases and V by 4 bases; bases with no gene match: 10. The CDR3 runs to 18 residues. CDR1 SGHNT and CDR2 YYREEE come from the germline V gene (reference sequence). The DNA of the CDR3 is TGTGCCAGCAGCAAGACCCGGACTAGCGGGGGCGACTCCTACGAGCAGTACTTC. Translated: CASSKTRTSGGDSYEQYF.

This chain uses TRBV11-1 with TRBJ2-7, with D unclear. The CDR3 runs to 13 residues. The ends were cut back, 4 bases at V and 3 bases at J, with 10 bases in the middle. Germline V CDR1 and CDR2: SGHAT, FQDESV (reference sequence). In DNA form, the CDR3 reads TGTGCCAGCAGCTCCCCCTTCCGCTACGAGCAGTACTTC. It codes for CASSSPFRYEQYF.

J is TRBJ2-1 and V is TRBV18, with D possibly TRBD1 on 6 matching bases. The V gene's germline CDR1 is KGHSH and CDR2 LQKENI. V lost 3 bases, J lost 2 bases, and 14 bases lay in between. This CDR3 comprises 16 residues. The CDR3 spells CASSPPQGTTYNEQFF. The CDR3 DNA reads TGTGCCAGCTCACCCCCCCAGGGGACCACCTACAATGAGCAGTTCTTC.

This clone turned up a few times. CDR3: CASSSTPISGYTF. CDR3 nucleotides: TGTGCCAGCAGTTCAACACCGATCTCTGGCTACACCTTC. The rearrangement uses TRBV27 and TRBJ1-2; D not certain. Trimming stripped 4 bases from V and 7 bases from J, with 13 bases between. Germline values: CDR1 MNHEY, CDR2 SMNVEV (reference sequence). The CDR3 length is 13 residues.

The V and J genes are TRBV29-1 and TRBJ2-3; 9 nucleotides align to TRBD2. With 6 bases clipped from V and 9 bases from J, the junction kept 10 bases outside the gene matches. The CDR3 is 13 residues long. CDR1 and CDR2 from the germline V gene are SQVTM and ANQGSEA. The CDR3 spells CSVRRAGGETQYF. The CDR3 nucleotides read TGCAGCGTCCGACGGGCGGGGGGGGAAACGCAGTATTTT.

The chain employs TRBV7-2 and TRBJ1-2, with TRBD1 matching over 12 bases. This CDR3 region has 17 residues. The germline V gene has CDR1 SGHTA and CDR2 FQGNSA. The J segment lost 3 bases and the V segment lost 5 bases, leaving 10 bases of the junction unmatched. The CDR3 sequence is CASSAGTGGAMDYGYTF. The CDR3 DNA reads TGTGCCAGCAGCGCGGGGACAGGGGGCGCTATGGACTATGGCTACACCTTC.

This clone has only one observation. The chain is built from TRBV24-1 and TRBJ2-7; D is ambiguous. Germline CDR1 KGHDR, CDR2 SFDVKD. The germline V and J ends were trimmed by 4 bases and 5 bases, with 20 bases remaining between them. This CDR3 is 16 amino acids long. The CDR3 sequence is CATSDPAASFSNEQYF. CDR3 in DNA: TGTGCCACCAGTGACCCAGCTGCGTCCTTTAGCAACGAGCAGTACTTC.

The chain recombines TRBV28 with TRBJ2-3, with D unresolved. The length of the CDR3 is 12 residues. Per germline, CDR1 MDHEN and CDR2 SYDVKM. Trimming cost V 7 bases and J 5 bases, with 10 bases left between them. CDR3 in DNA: TGTGCCAGCAACTCGCCAGGAGATACGCAGTATTTT. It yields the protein CASNSPGDTQYF.